Listed here is a single TCR beta chain. This entry belongs to a study of blood T cell repertoires in COVID-19. Study-wide background: Sites in the United States, Italy and Spain provided acute and convalescent COVID-19 samples. PBMCs, B-cell-depleted T cells, or T cells were the source of the cDNA or gDNA that made up the material.

In the authors' methods: Researchers report that nucleated cell counts were estimated from reference gene primer amplification. Produced via immunoSEQ multiplex PCR; TCRdb's table is partial and in-frame only. That table supplies the V and J calls and clone size; D and trimming were determined from the DNA. The sample records a few hundred thousand clones, approximately 86% being singletons. This CDR3 region has 13 residues. Trimming took 7 bases from V and 6 from J; bases not matched to a gene: 6. Germline V gene lookup returns CDR1 MNHEY and CDR2 SVGAGI. This receptor was identified in a man aged 40-55 years who had recovered from COVID-19. What was sequenced was peripheral blood. The V call is TRBV6-5, the J call TRBJ2-4; the match to TRBD2 covers 7 bases. This CDR3 is CASMMGGTNIQYF. CDR3 in DNA: TGTGCCAGCATGATGGGGGGGACAAACATTCAGTACTTC.